The 18 T cell receptor beta chains below all came from one sample that was sequenced in a study of beta chain features in type 1 diabetes. Reverse transcription of all isolated RNA meant that expressed TCRB transcripts were sequenced. Profiled with immunoSEQ multiplex PCR; TCRdb holds only in-frame clones, not every one. Here the sample spans some 640,000 clones, 11% to 15% being singletons. Their antigens are not known. Findings of the study overall: Moderate but significant shortening of TCRB CDR3s was recorded in all four CD4+ subsets from Type 1 diabetes patients.

The specimen was naive CD4+ T cells from blood. The receptors were gathered from a man aged 18 to 29 with type 1 diabetes.

This clone came up a few times. The gene calls are TRBV7-9 and TRBJ2-7, with D unresolved. CDR1 SEHNR and CDR2 FQNEAQ come from the germline V gene (reference sequence). This CDR3 is built from 11 residues. The ends were cut back, 5 bases at V and 6 bases at J, with 8 bases in the middle. The DNA of the CDR3 is TGTGCCAGCAGCAACCTACTCGAGCAGTACTTC. Translation gives CASSNLLEQYF.

V gene TRBV5-1 combines with J gene TRBJ2-3, with D hard to call. Germline CDR1 and CDR2: SGHRS and YFSETQ. The CDR3 has 13 residues. The V gene lost 0 bases and the J gene lost 5 bases, with 7 bases spanning the gap. The CDR3 sequence: CASSLGVEDTQYF. The CDR3 nucleotides read TGCGCCAGCAGCTTGGGAGTGGAAGATACGCAGTATTTT.

The V call is TRBV7-9, the J call TRBJ1-4; TRBD1 might be the D (5 bases). The CDR3 loop spans 13 amino acids. Germline V gene lookup returns CDR1 SEHNR and CDR2 FQNEAQ (reference sequence). The V end lost 3 bases, the J end lost 6 bases, and 8 bases lay between the germline ends. The CDR3 coding sequence is TGTGCCAGCAGCTTGAGGGGTGATGAAAAACTGTTTTTT. Its translation: CASSLRGDEKLFF.

The table lists this clone with a few counts. The chain couples TRBV18 to TRBJ1-1; the D gene is possibly TRBD1 (6 bases). Germline-derived CDR1 and CDR2 are KGHSH and LQKENI. Deletions cut 6 bases from V and 1 base from J, with 15 bases between. The CDR3 extends over 15 amino acids. The CDR3 sequence: CASSPNRVPNTEAFF. The DNA of the CDR3 is TGTGCCAGCTCTCCGAACAGGGTCCCGAACACTGAAGCTTTCTTT. Using reference TRBV18 and TRBJ1-1 for the parts outside the CDR3, the full variable domain is NAGVMQNPRHLVRRRGQEARLRCSPMKGHSHVYWYRQLPEEGLKFMVYLQKENIIDESGMPKERFSAEFPKEGPSILRIQQVVRGDSAAYFCASSPNRVPNTEAFFGQGTRLTVV.

This clone was seen a few times. The V and J genes are TRBV2 and TRBJ2-2; D unclear. The CDR3 has 13 amino acids. V was shortened by 6 bases and J by 2 bases, with 7 bases between the two germline ends. CDR1 SNHLY and CDR2 FYNNEI come from the germline V gene. The CDR3 DNA follows: TGTGCCAGCAGGGACGGAAACACCGGGGAGCTGTTTTTT. This translates into CASRDGNTGELFF.

The chain recombines TRBV7-9 with TRBJ1-5; unclear D gene. Germline CDR1 reads SEHNR; CDR2 reads FQNEAQ (reference sequence). The V gene lost 1 base and the J gene lost 5 bases, with 9 bases spanning the gap. CDR3 size: 14 residues. The DNA for the CDR3 is TGTGCCAGCAGCTTAGGGGGAAGGTATCAGCCCCAGCATTTT. It translates to CASSLGGRYQPQHF.

The table lists this clone with a few counts. V usage is TRBV15 and J usage is TRBJ2-2; TRBD2 aligns across 9 bases. CDR1 LNHNV and CDR2 YYDKDF come from the germline V gene (reference sequence). The CDR3 length is 17 residues. The junction had 9 bases not matched to a gene; V was cut back by 2 bases and J by 5 bases. The CDR3 region is CATSRNPGLAGTGELFF. CDR3 bases: TGTGCCACCAGCAGAAACCCGGGACTAGCAGGGACCGGGGAGCTGTTTTTT.

V gene TRBV28 combines with J gene TRBJ1-6; 7 bases agree with TRBD1. The CDR3 runs to 19 residues. The V segment lost 4 bases and the J segment 4 bases; nucleotides outside the gene matches: 16. CDR1 is MDHEN and CDR2 is SYDVKM in the germline V gene. This CDR3 reads CASSSPLGTDLSYNSPLHF. DNA of the CDR3: TGTGCCAGCAGTTCCCCCCTGGGGACAGACCTTTCTTATAATTCACCCCTCCACTTT. The variable domain in full, with the rest retrieved from reference TRBV28 and TRBJ1-6, is DVKVTQSSRYLVKRTGEKVFLECVQDMDHENMFWYRQDPGLGLRLIYFSYDVKMKEKGDIPEGYSVSREKKERFSLILESASTNQTSMYLCASSSPLGTDLSYNSPLHFGNGTRLTVT.

This clone turned up a few times. V usage is TRBV18 and J usage is TRBJ1-2; TRBD1 matches 7 bases. The CDR3 is 13 residues long. Germline CDR1 KGHSH, CDR2 LQKENI. After removal of 4 bases from V and 4 bases from J, the junction contained 3 bases not matched to a gene. CDR3: CASSRTGAYGYTF. DNA of the CDR3: TGTGCCAGCTCACGAACAGGGGCCTATGGCTACACCTTC.

This clone was found a few times. The chain joins TRBV10-3 to TRBJ2-1; 10 bases are a match to TRBD1. This CDR3 comprises 15 residues. The germline gives CDR1 ENHRY, CDR2 SYGVKD. V was pared by 3 bases and J by 8 bases, with 7 bases of the junction left unmatched. The CDR3, as DNA: TGTGCCATCAGTGACCGGGACAGGGGTGAAGATGAGCAGTTCTTC. Its translation: CAISDRDRGEDEQFF.

This clone was recorded a few times. V is TRBV29-1 and J is TRBJ1-1; no firm D call. V was pared by 2 bases and J by 3 bases, with 16 bases between. Germline loops: CDR1 SQVTM, CDR2 ANQGSEA. The CDR3 spans 15 residues. The CDR3 here is CSVEFYPTGDTEAFF. The CDR3 DNA follows: TGCAGCGTTGAATTCTACCCGACTGGGGACACTGAAGCTTTCTTT.

Only a few counts were recorded for this clone. The genes are TRBV4-3 and TRBJ2-1; 8 nucleotides line up with TRBD2. The trim removed 0 bases at V and 9 bases at J, leaving 10 bases unmatched. CDR1 and CDR2 from the germline V gene are LGHNA and YSLEER. The CDR3 length is 16 residues. The CDR3 loop reads CASSQDARGARSEQFF. In nucleotides, the CDR3 is TGCGCCAGCAGCCAAGATGCGCGGGGGGCGCGAAGTGAGCAGTTCTTC.

This sequence joins TRBV29-1 and TRBJ1-4; no definite D call. This CDR3 has 14 residues. Germline assignment: CDR1 SQVTM and CDR2 ANQGSEA. Trimming shortened V by 4 bases and J by 1 base, and 10 bases separated the two germline ends. The CDR3 DNA reads TGCAGCGTTGCAGTTCGCTTAACTAATGAAAAACTGTTTTTT. It codes for CSVAVRLTNEKLFF.

Regarding this clone: Additional DNA sequences in this sample encode the identical CDR3. The V gene is TRBV30, the J gene TRBJ2-5; 8 nucleotides match TRBD2. The CDR3 runs to 12 residues. Germline CDR1 reads GTSNPN; CDR2 reads SVGIG (reference sequence). V lost 4 bases and J lost 5; bases outside the gene matches: 3. In DNA, the CDR3 is TGTGCCTGGACAGCGGGAGCTGAGACCCAGTACTTC. It encodes CAWTAGAETQYF.

The CDR3 loop is CASSQDRGDRVLNEQFF. For the CDR3, the DNA is TGCGCCAGCAGCCAAGATAGGGGAGACAGGGTTCTCAATGAGCAGTTCTTC. This chain uses TRBV4-3 with TRBJ2-1, with 7 positions matching TRBD1. This CDR3 is 17 amino acids long. V lost 0 bases to trimming and J lost 6 bases; unmatched junction nucleotides: 11. Germline CDR1 LGHNA, CDR2 YSLEER.

This clone turned up a few times. The chain recombines TRBV2 with TRBJ2-1; 8 bases line up with TRBD1. Germline CDR1 is SNHLY and CDR2 is FYNNEI. Trimming cost V 8 bases and J 2 bases; bases outside gene matches: 14. The CDR3 sequence is 17 residues long. The CDR3 DNA sequence: TGTGCCAGCCAATCCCACAGGGGGACGAGTCCCTACAATGAGCAGTTCTTC. Translated: CASQSHRGTSPYNEQFF.

The CDR3 loop reads CASSLGGQTSLKETQYF. The DNA for the CDR3 is TGTGCCAGCAGCCTCGGGGGACAGACAAGCTTAAAAGAGACCCAGTACTTC. This chain connects TRBV27 to TRBJ2-5; maybe TRBD1 (7 bases). From germline, CDR1 is MNHEY and CDR2 SMNVEV (reference sequence). V was shortened by 6 bases and J by 3 bases, with 23 bases between the two germline ends. CDR3 length: 17 residues.

This clone was detected a few times. This chain uses TRBV29-1 with TRBJ1-5; 7 positions agree with TRBD1. V lost 7 bases, J lost 3 bases, and 6 bases stayed unmatched. This CDR3 spans 13 amino acids. The germline V gene encodes CDR1 SQVTM and CDR2 ANQGSEA. CDR3 DNA sequence: TGCAGCGCCAGGACAGGCGCCAATCAGCCCCAGCATTTT. Its protein product is CSARTGANQPQHF.